A selection of T cell receptor beta chains follows, all from one sample in a study of blood T cell repertoires in COVID-19. Sequenced by immunoSEQ multiplex PCR; TCRdb stores in-frame clones only, minus some. The sample consists of some 78,000 clones, over 80% of them appearing once. The sample comprised peripheral blood. These receptor sequences come from a man aged 50-59 years with acute or convalescent COVID-19. The conserved cysteine and the conserved F or W are not part of the CDR3 here. Clone size is given for some rows only: seen once, a few or many times, or a class if the clone is expanded.

J gene: TRBJ2-3
V gene: TRBV3-1/TRBV3-2
clone size: -
CDR3 protein: ASSRRGGNTDTQY

J gene: TRBJ2-7
V gene: TRBV4-3
clone size: -
CDR3 protein: ASSQERQGAYEQY

J gene: TRBJ2-4
V gene: TRBV9
clone size: -
CDR3 protein: ASSVGLAETSQNIQY

J gene: TRBJ1-6
V gene: TRBV9
clone size: few
CDR3 protein: ASSVRGGVGSPLH

J gene: TRBJ2-3
V gene: TRBV9
clone size: -
CDR3 protein: ASSVTTGFGTDTQY

J gene: TRBJ1-2
V gene: TRBV7-2
clone size: -
CDR3 protein: ASSVSGGYGYT

J gene: TRBJ1-5
V gene: TRBV7-2
clone size: few
CDR3 protein: ASSLVGSTNQPQH

J gene: TRBJ2-3
V gene: TRBV6-5
clone size: -
CDR3 protein: ASSSGLLLTDTQY

J gene: TRBJ1-2
V gene: TRBV6-1
clone size: once
CDR3 protein: ASSDGGVYGYT

J gene: TRBJ2-5
V gene: TRBV10-3
clone size: -
CDR3 protein: AISVRGGSETQY

J gene: TRBJ1-1
V gene: TRBV9
clone size: -
CDR3 protein: ASRRQATSNEAF

J gene: TRBJ2-7
V gene: TRBV5-6
clone size: -
CDR3 protein: ASSRGTVLSYEQY

J gene: TRBJ2-5
V gene: TRBV11-3
clone size: -
CDR3 protein: ASSLAQATLNPH

J gene: TRBJ2-5
V gene: TRBV12-3/TRBV12-4
clone size: few
CDR3 protein: ASSPRRDRGN

J gene: TRBJ1-2
V gene: TRBV30
clone size: -
CDR3 protein: STGTYGYT

J gene: TRBJ2-1
V gene: TRBV20-1
clone size: -
CDR3 protein: SASWLAKYNEQF

J gene: TRBJ1-2
V gene: TRBV28
clone size: -
CDR3 protein: ASSHGQDHYGYT

J gene: TRBJ1-6
V gene: TRBV5-1
clone size: -
CDR3 protein: ASSLHPGQLNSPLH

J gene: TRBJ2-1
V gene: TRBV19
clone size: -
CDR3 protein: ASSIGVEQF

J gene: TRBJ2-7
V gene: TRBV11-2
clone size: -
CDR3 protein: ASSLVGQSSYEQY

J gene: TRBJ2-2
V gene: TRBV2
clone size: few
CDR3 protein: ASSGLGRTGELF

J gene: TRBJ1-2
V gene: TRBV7-9
clone size: -
CDR3 protein: ASSLYLGGNGYT

J gene: TRBJ2-3
V gene: TRBV5-6
clone size: -
CDR3 protein: ASSLALAGTGTDTQY

J gene: TRBJ2-7
V gene: TRBV19
clone size: few
CDR3 protein: ASRDRGGNEQY

J gene: TRBJ2-5
V gene: TRBV20-1
clone size: -
CDR3 protein: SASAVQARQETQY

J gene: TRBJ2-7
V gene: TRBV27
clone size: -
CDR3 protein: ASRPHATGQRYEQY

J gene: TRBJ1-2
V gene: TRBV20-1
clone size: -
CDR3 protein: SASPGQGAYYGYT

J gene: TRBJ2-7
V gene: TRBV7-2
clone size: once
CDR3 protein: ASSTAWGGYEQY

J gene: TRBJ1-3
V gene: TRBV6-2/TRBV6-3
clone size: -
CDR3 protein: ASSYPTSPGNTIY

J gene: TRBJ2-2
V gene: TRBV5-1
clone size: once
CDR3 protein: ASRVPNTGELF

J gene: TRBJ1-2
V gene: TRBV7-9
clone size: -
CDR3 protein: ASSFGGYYGYT

J gene: TRBJ2-1
V gene: TRBV5-1
clone size: -
CDR3 protein: ASSLLGQGANEQF

J gene: TRBJ1-5
V gene: TRBV2
clone size: -
CDR3 protein: ASSPEGLFNQPQH

J gene: TRBJ2-3
V gene: TRBV7-8
clone size: -
CDR3 protein: ASSPGGGGTDTQY

J gene: TRBJ2-4
V gene: TRBV5-1
clone size: -
CDR3 protein: ASSLIAGAGGNIQY

J gene: TRBJ1-2
V gene: TRBV6-5
clone size: -
CDR3 protein: ASRTQGNYGYT

J gene: TRBJ2-1
V gene: TRBV6-5
clone size: -
CDR3 protein: ASISNGRGSEQF

J gene: TRBJ1-5
V gene: TRBV6-6
clone size: -
CDR3 protein: ASRLGGDSNQPQH

J gene: TRBJ2-3
V gene: TRBV28
clone size: -
CDR3 protein: ASSLGLAAYTQY

J gene: TRBJ2-5
V gene: TRBV30
clone size: -
CDR3 protein: AWSAGSGLFQETQY

J gene: TRBJ2-5
V gene: TRBV19
clone size: -
CDR3 protein: ASSARQGSRRETQY

J gene: TRBJ2-3
V gene: TRBV6-1
clone size: -
CDR3 protein: ASSETSGRVDTQY

J gene: TRBJ1-2
V gene: TRBV7-2
clone size: -
CDR3 protein: ASYDWDRGTIYGYT

J gene: TRBJ2-2
V gene: TRBV29-1
clone size: -
CDR3 protein: SVEQGAGELF

J gene: TRBJ1-1
V gene: TRBV2
clone size: -
CDR3 protein: ASSDGRGTEAF

J gene: TRBJ1-1
V gene: TRBV5-1
clone size: -
CDR3 protein: ASSLDNLPEAF

J gene: TRBJ1-1
V gene: TRBV5-1
clone size: -
CDR3 protein: ASSLGQGSEAF

J gene: TRBJ2-1
V gene: TRBV30
clone size: -
CDR3 protein: AWSGGSYNEQF